The source of this T cell receptor beta chain is a study of blood T cell repertoires in COVID-19. Overall study context: T cells, B-cell-depleted T cells, or PBMCs provided the cDNA or gDNA that served as material.

Study members were between roughly 18 and 89 years old and lived in 20 to 30 US regions. Participant reports of clinical history set cohort assignment. Data came from immunoSEQ multiplex PCR; TCRdb stores just in-frame clones and leaves some out. This table holds about 320,000 clones, 89% found once. The TCR originated in a man aged 60 to 69 who had recovered from COVID-19. The sample consisted of PBMCs or T cells enriched from blood (not recorded which).

The CDR3 protein is CASSSGQGLSYGYTF. The CDR3 DNA reads as TGTGCCAGCAGCTCGGGACAGGGCCTCTCCTATGGCTACACCTTC. V gene TRBV7-9 combines with J gene TRBJ1-2; 9 nucleotides line up with TRBD1. There are 15 residues in the CDR3. V gave up 4 bases and J gave up 4 bases; unmatched junction bases: 7. Germline V gene lookup returns CDR1 SEHNR and CDR2 FQNEAQ (reference sequence).